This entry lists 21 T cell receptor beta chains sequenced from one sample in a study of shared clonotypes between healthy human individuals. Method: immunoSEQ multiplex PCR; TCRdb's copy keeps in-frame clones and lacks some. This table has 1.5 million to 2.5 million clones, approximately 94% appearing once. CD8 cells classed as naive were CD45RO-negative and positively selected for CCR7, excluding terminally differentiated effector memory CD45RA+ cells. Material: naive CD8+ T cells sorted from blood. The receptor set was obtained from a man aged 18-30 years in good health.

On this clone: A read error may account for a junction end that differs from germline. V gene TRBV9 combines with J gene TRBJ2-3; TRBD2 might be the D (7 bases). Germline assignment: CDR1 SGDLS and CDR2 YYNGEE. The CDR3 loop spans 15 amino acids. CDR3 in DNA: TGTGCGAGCAGGGGTCCGGGGGGCGAGACAGATACGCAGTATTTT. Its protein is CASRGPGGETDTQYF. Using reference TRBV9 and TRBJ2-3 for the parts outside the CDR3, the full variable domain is DSGVTQTPKHLITATGQRVTLRCSPRSGDLSVYWYQQSLDQGLQFLIQYYNGEERAKGNILERFSAQQFPDLHSELNLSSLELGDSALYFCASRGPGGETDTQYFGPGTRLTVL.

The CDR3 loop reads CASSFGTERTYSPLHF. DNA of the CDR3: TGTGCCAGCAGCTTTGGGACGGAAAGGACCTATTCACCCCTCCACTTT. J is TRBJ1-6 and V is TRBV5-4; the D gene is possibly TRBD1 (5 bases). This CDR3 region has 16 residues. V lost 2 bases, J lost 8 bases, and 17 bases lay in between. Germline-derived CDR1 and CDR2 are SGHNT and YYREEE (reference sequence). Full variable domain (missing parts from reference TRBV5-4 and TRBJ1-6): ETGVTQSPTHLIKTRGQQVTLRCSSQSGHNTVSWYQQALGQGPQFIFQYYREEENGRGNFPPRFSGLQFPNYSSELNVNALELDDSALYLCASSFGTERTYSPLHFGNGTRLTVT.

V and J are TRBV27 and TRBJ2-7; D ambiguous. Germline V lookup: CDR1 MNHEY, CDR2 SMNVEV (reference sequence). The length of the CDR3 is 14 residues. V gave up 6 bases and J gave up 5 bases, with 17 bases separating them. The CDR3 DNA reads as TGTGCCAGCAGGTCCCTGGCAATGGGGAACGAGCAGTACTTC. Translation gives CASRSLAMGNEQYF.

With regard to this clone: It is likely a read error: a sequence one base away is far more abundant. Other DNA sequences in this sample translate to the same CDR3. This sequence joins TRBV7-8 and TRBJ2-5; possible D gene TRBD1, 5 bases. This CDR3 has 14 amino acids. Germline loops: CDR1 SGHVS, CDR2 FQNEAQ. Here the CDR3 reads CASSLSAGSETQYF. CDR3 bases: TGTGCCAGTAGCTTATCGGCAGGGTCAGAGACCCAGTACTTC.

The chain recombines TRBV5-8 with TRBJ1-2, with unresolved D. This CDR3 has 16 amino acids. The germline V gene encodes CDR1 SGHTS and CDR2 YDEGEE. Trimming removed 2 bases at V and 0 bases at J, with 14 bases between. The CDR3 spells CASSFSWTGANYGYTF. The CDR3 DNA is TGTGCCAGCAGCTTCTCTTGGACGGGAGCTAACTATGGCTACACCTTC.

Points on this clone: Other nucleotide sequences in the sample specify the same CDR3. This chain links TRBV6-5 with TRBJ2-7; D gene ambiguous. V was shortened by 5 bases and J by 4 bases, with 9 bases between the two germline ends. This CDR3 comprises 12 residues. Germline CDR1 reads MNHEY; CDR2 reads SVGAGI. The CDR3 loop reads CASSTGPYEQYF. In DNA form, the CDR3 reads TGTGCCAGCAGTACCGGACCATACGAGCAGTACTTC.

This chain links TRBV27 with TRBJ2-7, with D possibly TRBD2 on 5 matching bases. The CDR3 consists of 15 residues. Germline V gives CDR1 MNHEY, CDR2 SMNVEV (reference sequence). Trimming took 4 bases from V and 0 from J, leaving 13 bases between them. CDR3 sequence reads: CASSSHRESSYEQYF. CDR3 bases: TGTGCCAGCAGTTCCCACCGGGAAAGCTCCTACGAGCAGTACTTC.

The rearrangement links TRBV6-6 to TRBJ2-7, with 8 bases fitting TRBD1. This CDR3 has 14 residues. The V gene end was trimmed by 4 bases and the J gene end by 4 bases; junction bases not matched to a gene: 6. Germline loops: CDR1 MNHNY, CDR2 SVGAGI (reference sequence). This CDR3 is CASSSTGVTYEQYF. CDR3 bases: TGTGCCAGCAGTTCGACAGGGGTAACTTACGAGCAGTACTTC.

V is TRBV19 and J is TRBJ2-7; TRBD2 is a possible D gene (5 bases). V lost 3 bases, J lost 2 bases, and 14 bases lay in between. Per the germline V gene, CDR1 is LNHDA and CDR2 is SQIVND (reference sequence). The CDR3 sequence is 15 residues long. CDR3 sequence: CASSIGRGAAYEQYF. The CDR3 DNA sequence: TGTGCCAGTAGTATTGGTCGGGGTGCGGCCTACGAGCAGTACTTC.

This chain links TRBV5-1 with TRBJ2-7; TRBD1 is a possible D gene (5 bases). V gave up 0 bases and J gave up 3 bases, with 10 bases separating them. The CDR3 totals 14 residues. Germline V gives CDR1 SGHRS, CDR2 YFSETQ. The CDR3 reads CASSLAVGVYEQYF. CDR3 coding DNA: TGCGCCAGCAGCTTGGCGGTAGGGGTCTACGAGCAGTACTTC.

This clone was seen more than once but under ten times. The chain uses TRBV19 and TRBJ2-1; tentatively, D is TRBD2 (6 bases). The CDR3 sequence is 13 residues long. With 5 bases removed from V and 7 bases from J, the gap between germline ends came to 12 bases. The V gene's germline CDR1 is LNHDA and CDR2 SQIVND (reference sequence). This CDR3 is CASSPRAGNEQFF. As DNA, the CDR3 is TGTGCCAGTAGTCCCCGAGCGGGTAATGAGCAGTTCTTC. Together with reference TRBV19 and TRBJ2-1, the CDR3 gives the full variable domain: DGGITQSPKYLFRKEGQNVTLSCEQNLNHDAMYWYRQDPGQGLRLIYYSQIVNDFQKGDIAEGYSVSREKKESFPLTVTSAQKNPTAFYLCASSPRAGNEQFFGPGTRLTVL.

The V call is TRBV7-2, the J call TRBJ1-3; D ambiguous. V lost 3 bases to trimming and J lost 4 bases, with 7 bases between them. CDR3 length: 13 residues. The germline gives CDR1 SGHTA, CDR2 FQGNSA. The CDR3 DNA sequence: TGTGCCAGCAGCTTTTTTGACGGAAACACCATATATTTT. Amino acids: CASSFFDGNTIYF.

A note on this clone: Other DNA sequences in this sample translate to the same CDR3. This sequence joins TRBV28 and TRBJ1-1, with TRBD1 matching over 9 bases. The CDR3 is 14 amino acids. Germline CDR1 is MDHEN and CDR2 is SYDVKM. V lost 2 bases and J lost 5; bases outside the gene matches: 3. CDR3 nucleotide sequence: TGTGCCAGCAGTTTACGGGGGACAGGGACTGAAGCTTTCTTT. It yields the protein CASSLRGTGTEAFF.

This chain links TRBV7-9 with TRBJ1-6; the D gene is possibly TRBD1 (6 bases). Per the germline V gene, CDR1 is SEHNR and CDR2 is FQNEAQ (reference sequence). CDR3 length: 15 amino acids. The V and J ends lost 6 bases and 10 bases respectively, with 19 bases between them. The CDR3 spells CASRHEEGVLSPLHF. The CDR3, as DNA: TGTGCCAGCAGGCACGAGGAGGGGGTTTTATCACCCCTCCACTTT. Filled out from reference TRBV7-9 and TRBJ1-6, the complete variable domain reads DTGVSQNPRHKITKRGQNVTFRCDPISEHNRLYWYRQTLGQGPEFLTYFQNEAQLEKSRLLSDRFSAERPKGSFSTLEIQRTEQGDSAMYLCASRHEEGVLSPLHFGNGTRLTVT.

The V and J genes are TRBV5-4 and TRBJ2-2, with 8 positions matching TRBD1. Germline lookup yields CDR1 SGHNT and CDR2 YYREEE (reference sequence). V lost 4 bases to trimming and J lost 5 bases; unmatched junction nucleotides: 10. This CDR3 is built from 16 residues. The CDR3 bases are TGTGCCAGCAGCCCCGAGGACAGGGAATTAACCGGGGAGCTGTTTTTT. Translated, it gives CASSPEDRELTGELFF.

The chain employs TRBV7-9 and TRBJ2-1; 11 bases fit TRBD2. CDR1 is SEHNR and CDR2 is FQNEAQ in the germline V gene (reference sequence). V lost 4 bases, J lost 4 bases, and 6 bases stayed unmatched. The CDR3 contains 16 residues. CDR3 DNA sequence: TGTGCCAGCAGCTATAGCGGGAGGGCCAATTACAATGAGCAGTTCTTC. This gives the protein CASSYSGRANYNEQFF. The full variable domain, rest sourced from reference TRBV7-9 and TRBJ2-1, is DTGVSQNPRHKITKRGQNVTFRCDPISEHNRLYWYRQTLGQGPEFLTYFQNEAQLEKSRLLSDRFSAERPKGSFSTLEIQRTEQGDSAMYLCASSYSGRANYNEQFFGPGTRLTVL.

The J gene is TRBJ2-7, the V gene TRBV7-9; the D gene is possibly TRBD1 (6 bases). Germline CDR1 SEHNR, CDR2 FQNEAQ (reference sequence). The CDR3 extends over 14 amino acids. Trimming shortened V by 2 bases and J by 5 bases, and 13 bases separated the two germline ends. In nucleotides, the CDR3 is TGTGCCAGCAGCTTAACAGGGTTACGGAACGAGCAGTACTTC. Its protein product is CASSLTGLRNEQYF. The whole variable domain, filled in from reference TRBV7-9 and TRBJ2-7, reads DTGVSQNPRHKITKRGQNVTFRCDPISEHNRLYWYRQTLGQGPEFLTYFQNEAQLEKSRLLSDRFSAERPKGSFSTLEIQRTEQGDSAMYLCASSLTGLRNEQYFGPGTRLTVT.

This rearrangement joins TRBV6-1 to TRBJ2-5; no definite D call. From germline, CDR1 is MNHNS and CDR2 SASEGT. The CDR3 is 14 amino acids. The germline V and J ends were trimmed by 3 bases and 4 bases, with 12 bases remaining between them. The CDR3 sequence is CASSDSRQLETQYF. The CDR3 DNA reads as TGTGCCAGCAGTGATTCGAGGCAGCTAGAGACCCAGTACTTC.

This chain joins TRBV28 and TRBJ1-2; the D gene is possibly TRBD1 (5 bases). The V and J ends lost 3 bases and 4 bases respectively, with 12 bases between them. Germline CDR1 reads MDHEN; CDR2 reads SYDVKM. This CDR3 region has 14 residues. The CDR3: CASSFAGAAYGYTF. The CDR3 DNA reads TGTGCCAGCAGTTTTGCCGGGGCGGCCTATGGCTACACCTTC.

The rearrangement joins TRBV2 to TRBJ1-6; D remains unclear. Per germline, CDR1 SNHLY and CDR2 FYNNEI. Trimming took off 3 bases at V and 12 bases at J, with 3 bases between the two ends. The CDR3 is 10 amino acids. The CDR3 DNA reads TGTGCCAGCAGTGATGTACCCCTCCACTTT. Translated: CASSDVPLHF.

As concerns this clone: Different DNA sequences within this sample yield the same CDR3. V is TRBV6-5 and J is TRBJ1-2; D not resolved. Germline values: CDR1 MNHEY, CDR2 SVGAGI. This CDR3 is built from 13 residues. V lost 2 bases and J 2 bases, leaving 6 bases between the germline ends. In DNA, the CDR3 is TGTGCCAGCAGTTACGCAGAGAACTATGGCTACACCTTC. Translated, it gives CASSYAENYGYTF.